These 2 T cell receptor beta chains originate from one sample sequenced in a study of blood T cell repertoires in COVID-19. The assay was immunoSEQ multiplex PCR, and TCRdb's table has in-frame clones only and misses some. The data contain approximately 65,000 clones, under 95% of them singletons. Specimen: peripheral blood. The receptors here all came from a man between 65 and 79 years old with active COVID-19.

This clone occurred once. This chain connects TRBV5-1 to TRBJ1-1; 9 bases align to TRBD1. Germline V gives CDR1 SGHRS, CDR2 YFSETQ. V shed 0 bases, J shed 6 bases, and the junction held 12 bases outside the gene matches. The CDR3 covers 17 residues. The CDR3 coding sequence is TGCGCCAGCAGCTTGGTGGGACAGGGATCCGGGGATCCTGAAGCTTTCTTT. It specifies CASSLVGQGSGDPEAFF.

CDR3 bases: TGCGCCAGCAGCCAAGAGGCAGGGATCTACGAGCAGTACGTC. It specifies CASSQEAGIYEQYV. The chain carries TRBV4-1 and TRBJ2-7; D perhaps matches TRBD1 (5 bases). This CDR3 contains 14 residues. The germline V and J ends were trimmed by 0 bases and 3 bases, with 9 bases remaining between them. The V gene's germline CDR1 is MGHRA and CDR2 YSYEKL.